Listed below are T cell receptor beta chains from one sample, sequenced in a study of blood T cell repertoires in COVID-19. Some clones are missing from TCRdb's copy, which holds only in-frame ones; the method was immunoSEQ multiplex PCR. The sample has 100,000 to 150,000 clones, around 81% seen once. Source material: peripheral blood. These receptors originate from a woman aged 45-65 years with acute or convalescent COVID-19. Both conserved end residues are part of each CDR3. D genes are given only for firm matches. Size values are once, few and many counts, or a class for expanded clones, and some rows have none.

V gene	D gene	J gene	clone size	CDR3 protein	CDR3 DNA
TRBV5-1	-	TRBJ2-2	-	CASSPTAANTGELFF	TGCGCCAGCAGTCCGACAGCCGCGAACACCGGGGAGCTGTTTTTT
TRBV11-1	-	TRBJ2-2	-	CASSYAQGSTGELFF	TGTGCCAGCAGCTACGCCCAAGGGAGCACCGGGGAGCTGTTTTTT
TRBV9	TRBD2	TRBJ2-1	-	CASSPPAGEGYNEQFF	TGTGCCAGCAGCCCCCCCGCCGGGGAGGGATACAATGAGCAGTTCTTC
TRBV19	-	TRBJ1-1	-	CASKMWMSGAYAEAFF	TGTGCCAGTAAAATGTGGATGTCAGGGGCCTATGCTGAAGCTTTCTTT
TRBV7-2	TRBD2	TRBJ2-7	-	CASSLGGFGAGANEQYF	TGTGCCAGCAGCTTAGGGGGTTTCGGAGCGGGAGCGAACGAGCAGTACTTC
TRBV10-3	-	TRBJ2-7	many	CAISEDGSGHNVEQYF	TGTGCCATCAGTGAGGACGGTTCGGGACACAACGTCGAGCAGTACTTC
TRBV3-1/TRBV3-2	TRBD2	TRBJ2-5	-	CASSQGSQAGGQETQYF	TGTGCCAGCAGCCAAGGGAGTCAAGCGGGGGGTCAAGAGACCCAGTACTTC
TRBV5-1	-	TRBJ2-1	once	CASSLVGNPGSYNEQFF	TGCGCCAGCAGCTTGGTGGGCAACCCAGGCTCCTACAATGAGCAGTTCTTC
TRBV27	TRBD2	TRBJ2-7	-	CASWDYSSYEQYF	TGTGCCAGCTGGGACTATAGCTCCTACGAGCAGTACTTC
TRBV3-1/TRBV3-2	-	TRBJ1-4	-	CASSQDPGRNEKLFF	TGTGCCAGCAGCCAAGATCCTGGTAGAAATGAAAAACTGTTTTTT
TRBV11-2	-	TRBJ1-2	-	CASSLGQTSGYGYTF	TGTGCCAGCAGCTTAGGTCAGACATCTGGCTATGGCTACACCTTC
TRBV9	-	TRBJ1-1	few	CASSVDLLGGGGEAFF	TGTGCCAGCAGCGTAGATCTTTTAGGGGGAGGGGGTGAAGCTTTCTTT
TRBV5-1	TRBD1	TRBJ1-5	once	CASSLGPGGNQPQHF	TGCGCCAGCAGCTTGGGGCCAGGGGGGAATCAGCCCCAGCATTTT
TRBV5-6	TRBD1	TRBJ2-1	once	CASSLGGRGSGEQFF	TGTGCCAGCTCCCTAGGGGGCAGGGGATCTGGTGAGCAGTTCTTC
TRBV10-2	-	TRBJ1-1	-	CASSESIGGEGTEAFF	TGCGCCAGCAGTGAGTCGATAGGAGGGGAAGGGACTGAAGCTTTCTTT
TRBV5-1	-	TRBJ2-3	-	CASSSPQTGRQTDTQYF	TGCGCCAGCAGCTCCCCTCAGACAGGTCGTCAGACAGATACGCAGTATTTT
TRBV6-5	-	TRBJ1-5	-	CATLGSSSNQPQHF	TGTGCCACCCTCGGGTCTAGTAGCAATCAGCCCCAGCATTTT
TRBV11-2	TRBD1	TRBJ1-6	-	CASSFRAGGTYNSPLHF	TGTGCCAGCAGCTTCCGGGCAGGGGGCACCTATAATTCACCCCTCCACTTT
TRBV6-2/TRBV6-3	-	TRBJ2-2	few	CASSYRRQGNTGELFF	TGTGCCAGCAGTTACCGACGGCAGGGTAACACCGGGGAGCTGTTTTTT
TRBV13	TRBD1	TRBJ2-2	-	CASRPETGLTANTGELFF	TGTGCCAGCAGGCCGGAGACAGGGCTTACCGCGAACACCGGGGAGCTGTTTTTT
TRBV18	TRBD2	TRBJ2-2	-	CASSPPGLAAGAGELFF	TGTGCCAGCTCACCACCGGGACTAGCGGCTGGGGCCGGGGAGCTGTTTTTT
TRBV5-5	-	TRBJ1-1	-	CASSHGAGSMNTEAFF	TGTGCCAGCAGCCATGGGGCTGGATCCATGAACACTGAAGCTTTCTTT
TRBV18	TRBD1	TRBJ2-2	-	CASSPQRQGNTGELFF	TGTGCCAGCTCACCACAGCGACAGGGGAACACCGGGGAGCTGTTTTTT
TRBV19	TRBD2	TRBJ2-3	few	CASSIWGRGPDTQYF	TGTGCCAGTAGTATTTGGGGGAGGGGCCCAGATACGCAGTATTTT
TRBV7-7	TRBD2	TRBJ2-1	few	CASSEGLAGTYNEQFF	TGTGCTAGCAGCGAAGGACTAGCGGGGACCTACAATGAGCAGTTCTTC
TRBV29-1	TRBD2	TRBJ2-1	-	CSVDPTSGGAVIEQFF	TGCAGCGTTGACCCAACTAGCGGGGGGGCGGTGATTGAGCAGTTCTTC
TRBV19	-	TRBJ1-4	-	CASSTSGTLAEKLFF	TGTGCCAGTAGTACCTCCGGGACATTGGCCGAAAAACTGTTTTTT
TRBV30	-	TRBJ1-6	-	CAWSEQVTLHF	TGTGCCTGGAGTGAACAGGTCACCCTCCACTTT
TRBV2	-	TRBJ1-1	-	CASRETVLNTEAFF	TGTGCCAGCAGGGAAACGGTCCTGAACACTGAAGCTTTCTTT
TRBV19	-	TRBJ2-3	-	CASSMGTGWGTDTQYF	TGTGCCAGTAGTATGGGAACAGGGTGGGGTACAGATACGCAGTATTTT
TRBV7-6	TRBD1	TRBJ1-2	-	CASSLVGQGASNYGYTF	TGTGCCAGCAGCTTAGTGGGACAGGGGGCTTCTAACTATGGCTACACCTTC
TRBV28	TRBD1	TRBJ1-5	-	CASSFGGGLRNQPQHF	TGTGCCAGCAGTTTTGGAGGGGGCCTGAGGAATCAGCCCCAGCATTTT
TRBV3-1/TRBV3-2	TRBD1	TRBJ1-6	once	CASSPADRTNSPLHF	TGTGCCAGCAGCCCTGCGGACAGGACGAATTCACCCCTCCACTTT
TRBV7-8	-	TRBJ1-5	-	CASSPDRSYQPQHF	TGTGCCAGCAGCCCCGACAGGAGCTATCAGCCCCAGCATTTT
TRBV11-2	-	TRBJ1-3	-	CASSLVTGTYSWDTIYF	TGTGCCAGCAGCTTAGTCACCGGGACATATTCTTGGGACACCATATATTTT
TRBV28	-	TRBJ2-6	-	CASSLRGSGANVLTF	TGTGCCAGCAGTTTACGGGGTTCTGGGGCCAACGTCCTGACTTTC
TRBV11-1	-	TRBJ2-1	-	CASRPTGSYNEQFF	TGTGCCAGCAGACCGACTGGGTCCTACAATGAGCAGTTCTTC
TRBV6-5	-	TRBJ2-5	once	CASSYGTTSAETQYF	TGTGCCAGCAGTTACGGGACAACCTCCGCGGAGACCCAGTACTTC
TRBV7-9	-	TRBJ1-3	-	CASSSNAGVSGNTIYF	TGTGCCAGCAGTTCGAATGCAGGGGTCTCTGGAAACACCATATATTTT
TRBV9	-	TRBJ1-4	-	CASSRTGNEKLFF	TGTGCCAGCAGCAGGACGGGAAATGAAAAACTGTTTTTT
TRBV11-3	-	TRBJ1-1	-	CASSSSPTGEAFF	TGTGCCAGCAGCTCATCCCCAACCGGTGAAGCTTTCTTT
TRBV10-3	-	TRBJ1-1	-	CAISDARVAFF	TGTGCCATCAGTGATGCCCGGGTAGCTTTCTTT
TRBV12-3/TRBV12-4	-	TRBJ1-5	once	CASALEDQPQHF	TGTGCCAGCGCTCTAGAGGATCAGCCCCAGCATTTT
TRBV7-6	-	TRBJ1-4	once	CASSLVQATNEKLFF	TGTGCCAGCAGCTTAGTACAGGCCACTAATGAAAAACTGTTTTTT
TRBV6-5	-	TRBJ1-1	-	CASRRNSKNTEAFF	TGTGCCAGCAGGAGGAATAGTAAGAACACTGAAGCTTTCTTT
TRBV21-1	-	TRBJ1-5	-	CASSTTRTGFIQPQHF	TGTGCCAGCAGCACTACGCGGACAGGCTTTATTCAGCCCCAGCATTTT
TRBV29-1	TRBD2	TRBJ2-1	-	CSASRDLGRDEQFF	TGCAGCGCTTCCCGGGACTTGGGGAGGGATGAGCAGTTCTTC
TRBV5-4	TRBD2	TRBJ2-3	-	CASSLRRESGGADTQYF	TGTGCCAGCAGCTTGCGTCGAGAAAGCGGGGGGGCAGATACGCAGTATTTT
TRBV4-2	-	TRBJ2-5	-	CASSQEETHQETQYF	TGTGCCAGCAGCCAAGAGGAGACTCACCAAGAGACCCAGTACTTC
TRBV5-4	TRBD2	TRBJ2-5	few	CASSLGGTRHQETQYF	TGTGCCAGCAGCTTGGGAGGGACTAGACATCAAGAGACCCAGTACTTC
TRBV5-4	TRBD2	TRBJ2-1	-	CASSLGGTSGSLFEQFF	TGTGCCAGCAGCTTGGGGGGGACTAGCGGGAGTTTGTTTGAGCAGTTCTTC